This T cell receptor (beta chain) appears in the sequencing data of a study of PD-1 blockade in classical Hodgkin lymphoma. Noted time point: newly diagnosed, previously untreated cHL patient sample. The authors used newly diagnosed, untreated classical Hodgkin lymphoma PBMCs as comparison. Clones were sequenced by immunoSEQ multiplex PCR, and TCRdb holds only the in-frame ones, with some missing. Of tens of thousands of clones listed, about nine tenths are singletons. Germline V gene lookup returns CDR1 LNHNV and CDR2 YYDKDF (reference sequence). The CDR3 runs to 15 residues. V lost 0 bases to trimming and J lost 0 bases, with 6 bases between them.

The receptor was derived from a human donor with classical Hodgkin lymphoma. The rearrangement joins TRBV15 to TRBJ2-1, with no clear D. The sequenced material came from peripheral blood mononuclear cells (PBMCs). The CDR3: CATSRDPSSYNEQFF. The CDR3 coding sequence is TGTGCCACCAGCAGAGACCCTAGCTCCTACAATGAGCAGTTCTTC. Full variable domain (outside the CDR3, taken from reference TRBV15 and TRBJ2-1): DAMVIQNPRYQVTQFGKPVTLSCSQTLNHNVMYWYQQKSSQAPKLLFHYYDKDFNNEADTPDNFQSRRPNTSFCFLDIRSPGLGDTAMYLCATSRDPSSYNEQFFGPGTRLTVL.